This passage covers 32 T cell receptor beta chains from one sample sequenced in a study of identical twins (dated by TCRdb to the mid-2010s). Library preparation was by 5' RACE. For sequencing, an Illumina HiSeq 2000 was employed. TCRdb reprocessing: public reads trimmed at Q25 with fastp, clones called with MiXCR, in-frame beta chains kept. CDR3 protein sequences are deduplicated, and each keeps its most common genes and DNA. The sample includes about 240,000 distinct CDR3 sequences, with 8% to 11% observed a single time. The ten largest clones take up 8% to 10% of the sample. What was sequenced was memory T cells sorted from blood. The sample's cell subset or site, from its label and the paper: CD45RO+ enriched T cells. The receptor set was obtained from a man aged 45 to 65 in good health.

This clonotype appeared many times. This chain links TRBV10-3 with TRBJ2-5; D is possibly TRBD2 (6 bases). The CDR3 loop spans 16 amino acids. Germline-derived CDR1 and CDR2 are ENHRY and SYGVKD. The V end lost 2 bases, the J end lost 2 bases, and 15 bases lay between the germline ends. The CDR3 sequence is CAISEISGSLQETQYF. CDR3 DNA sequence: TGTGCCATCAGTGAGATTAGCGGCTCACTGCAAGAGACCCAGTACTTC.

The gene calls are TRBV4-2 and TRBJ2-2; 8 nucleotides align to TRBD1. Trimming cost V 0 bases and J 4 bases; bases outside gene matches: 10. The CDR3 totals 18 residues. Germline CDR1 LGHNA, CDR2 YNFKEQ. CDR3 protein: CASSQEGGGQGATGELFF. The CDR3 coding sequence is TGTGCCAGCAGCCAAGAGGGCGGAGGTCAGGGGGCCACCGGGGAGCTGTTTTTT.

The chain employs TRBV7-2 and TRBJ2-1; D call uncertain. Trimming removed 4 bases from V and 7 bases from J, with 14 bases in between. Looked up from germline, CDR1 is SGHTA and CDR2 is FQGNSA. This CDR3 is 14 amino acids long. CDR3 protein: CASSYHSSVNEQFF. DNA for the CDR3: TGTGCCAGCAGCTATCACTCTTCGGTGAATGAGCAGTTCTTC.

This clonotype was counted only a few times. V usage is TRBV12-3 or TRBV12-4 and J usage is TRBJ2-1; 7 bases align to TRBD2. V trimming: 7 bases; J trimming: 2 bases; junction bases outside the gene matches: 8. This CDR3 spans 15 amino acids. The CDR3 reads CASTPERGAYNEQFF. CDR3 nucleotide sequence: TGTGCCAGCACCCCTGAACGGGGGGCCTACAATGAGCAGTTCTTC.

This clonotype was seen more than once but under ten times. This chain links TRBV7-2 with TRBJ2-7; D may be TRBD2 (6 bases). The CDR3 contains 14 residues. V lost 1 base, J lost 1 base, and 8 bases lay in between. The germline CDR1 and CDR2 sequences are SGHTA and FQGNSA. The CDR3 DNA reads TGTGCCAGCAGCTTAGGGGAGGTTTCCTACGAGCAGTACTTC. Encoded protein: CASSLGEVSYEQYF. The full variable domain, its missing parts supplied by reference TRBV7-2 and TRBJ2-7, is GAGVSQSPSNKVTEKGKDVELRCDPISGHTALYWYRQSLGQGLEFLIYFQGNSAPDKSGLPSDRFSAERTGGSVSTLTIQRTQQEDSAVYLCASSLGEVSYEQYFGPGTRLTVT.

This clonotype was seen once. The gene calls are TRBV6-1 and TRBJ1-5; a weak D match, TRBD1 (6 bases). The CDR3 length is 16 residues. Trimming shortened V by 2 bases and J by 1 base, and 12 bases separated the two germline ends. Germline V gene lookup returns CDR1 MNHNS and CDR2 SASEGT. This CDR3 reads CASSETVGGSNQPQHF. Written as DNA, the CDR3 is TGTGCCAGCAGTGAAACCGTCGGGGGCAGCAATCAGCCCCAGCATTTT.

This clonotype was seen repeatedly, ten times or more. CDR3 in amino acids: CATSTPLAGTTDTQYF. DNA of the CDR3: TGTGCCACCAGTACACCACTAGCGGGTACCACAGATACGCAGTATTTT. The genes are TRBV24-1 and TRBJ2-3; 9 positions match TRBD2. CDR3 length: 16 amino acids. After removal of 6 bases from V and 2 bases from J, the junction contained 8 bases not matched to a gene. Germline CDR1 KGHDR, CDR2 SFDVKD.

This clonotype was counted at least ten times. The J gene is TRBJ1-1, the V gene TRBV10-3, with 8 bases matching TRBD1. V lost 8 bases to trimming and J lost 2 bases; unmatched junction nucleotides: 1. CDR3 length equals 12 residues. Germline CDR1 is ENHRY and CDR2 is SYGVKD. CDR3 residues: CAIGQGNTEAFF. CDR3 DNA sequence: TGTGCCATCGGACAGGGTAACACTGAAGCTTTCTTT.

Worth noting for this clonotype: A much bigger clone sits one base away, suggesting this may be a read error. CDR3 protein: CSVRTGEETLYF. CDR3 DNA sequence: TGCAGCGTCCGGACAGGAGAAGAGACCCTGTACTTC. This chain connects TRBV29-1 to TRBJ2-5; TRBD1 aligns across 7 bases. The CDR3 extends over 12 amino acids. CDR1 is SQVTM and CDR2 is ANQGSEA in the germline V gene.

This clonotype has at least ten counts. The chain is built from TRBV4-2 and TRBJ2-2; the D gene could be TRBD1 or TRBD2 (5 bases each). CDR3 length: 15 amino acids. The V and J ends lost 3 bases and 7 bases respectively, with 15 bases between them. Germline lookup yields CDR1 LGHNA and CDR2 YNFKEQ. The CDR3 DNA follows: TGTGCCAGCAGCCAGAGAACCCGGGGCGGCGGGGAGCTGTTTTTT. Translation gives CASSQRTRGGGELFF.

This clonotype showed up many times. The chain employs TRBV20-1 and TRBJ2-1, with 11 bases aligning to TRBD2. Germline CDR1 reads DFQATT; CDR2 reads SNEGSKA (reference sequence). This CDR3 contains 15 residues. J gave up 8 bases and V 3 bases, and 9 bases lay outside the gene matches. Here the CDR3 reads CSASSLAGGMDEQFF. The CDR3 DNA reads TGCAGTGCTAGTTCCCTAGCGGGAGGAATGGATGAGCAGTTCTTC.

V is TRBV10-2 and J is TRBJ2-7; D is undetermined. The CDR3 covers 14 residues. V was trimmed by 3 bases and J by 0 bases, leaving 9 bases between them. Looked up from germline, CDR1 is WSHSY and CDR2 is SAAADI. For the CDR3, the DNA is TGCGCCAGCAGTGACTACAGTAGCTCCTACGAGCAGTACTTC. It codes for CASSDYSSSYEQYF.

This sequence joins TRBV27 and TRBJ1-1, with D tentatively TRBD1 (6 bases). Germline V gene data show CDR1 as MNHEY and CDR2 as SMNVEV (reference sequence). V was clipped by 5 bases and J by 0 bases, with 16 bases between them. CDR3 length equals 16 residues. CDR3 nucleotide sequence: TGTGCCAGCAGTCGAACCACAGGGCCTATGAACACTGAAGCTTTCTTT. It yields the protein CASSRTTGPMNTEAFF.

The CDR3 region is CASSLGPQNTEAFF. The CDR3 nucleotides are TGTGCCAGCAGTCTCGGACCCCAGAACACTGAAGCTTTCTTT. The chain recombines TRBV12-3 or TRBV12-4 with TRBJ1-1, with no clear D. V dropped 5 bases and J dropped 1 base, with 11 bases sitting between them. This CDR3 contains 14 residues.

This clonotype appeared a few times. V gene TRBV7-8 combines with J gene TRBJ2-7, with D unclear. The germline V gene has CDR1 SGHVS and CDR2 FQNEAQ. The ends were cut back, 3 bases at V and 4 bases at J, with 4 bases in the middle. The CDR3 runs to 11 residues. CDR3 nucleotides: TGTGCCAGCAGCTTGCAGTACGAGCAGTACTTC. Translation: CASSLQYEQYF.

J is TRBJ2-7 and V is TRBV3-1; D is uncertain. The V gene's germline CDR1 is LGHDT and CDR2 YNNKEL (reference sequence). Trimming removed 0 bases from V and 3 bases from J, with 6 bases in between. The CDR3 runs 13 residues. The DNA for the CDR3 is TGTGCCAGCAGCCAAGATTACCGCTACGAGCAGTACTTC. This codes for CASSQDYRYEQYF.

The J gene is TRBJ2-3, the V gene TRBV5-6, with D unclear. The CDR3 has 14 amino acids. Trimming shortened V by 2 bases and J by 6 bases, and 13 bases separated the two germline ends. In germline, CDR1 is SGHDT, CDR2 YYEEEE. CDR3 sequence (DNA): TGTGCCAGCAGCTTCTTGGGTGAGCTGGATACGCAGTATTTT. As protein: CASSFLGELDTQYF. Drawing the rest from reference TRBV5-6 and TRBJ2-3, the complete variable domain is DAGVTQSPTHLIKTRGQQVTLRCSPKSGHDTVSWYQQALGQGPQFIFQYYEEEERQRGNFPDRFSGHQFPNYSSELNVNALLLGDSALYLCASSFLGELDTQYFGPGTRLTVL.

This clonotype was seen ten or more times. The V gene is TRBV20-1, the J gene TRBJ2-7, with 11 bases aligning to TRBD1. The germline gives CDR1 DFQATT, CDR2 SNEGSKA (reference sequence). V was pared by 6 bases and J by 5 bases, with 9 bases of the junction left unmatched. The CDR3 sequence is 14 residues long. CDR3 sequence: CSALPDRGLNEQYF. The DNA for the CDR3 is TGCAGTGCACTACCGGACAGGGGGCTAAACGAGCAGTACTTC.

This clonotype was found many times. V and J are TRBV21-1 and TRBJ2-2; the table's TRBD1 call for D was not verified on the DNA. TRBV21-1 is a documented pseudogene. CDR3 length equals 15 residues. This CDR3 reads CASSRDRKYTGELFF. CDR3 nucleotide sequence: TGTGCCAGCAGTCGGGACAGAAAATACACCGGGGAGCTGTTTTTT.

This clonotype was detected a few times. V is TRBV29-1 and J is TRBJ2-5, with TRBD2 matching over 11 bases. The CDR3 has 13 residues. Germline loops: CDR1 SQVTM, CDR2 ANQGSEA. The trim removed 7 bases at V and 5 bases at J, leaving 6 bases unmatched. CDR3 nucleotides: TGCAGCGGTAGACTAGCGGGAATCGAGACCCAGTACTTC. It codes for CSGRLAGIETQYF.

There are many counts of this clonotype. The rearrangement uses TRBV6-2 or TRBV6-3 and TRBJ2-1; 9 nucleotides agree with TRBD1. V was pared by 0 bases and J by 15 bases, with 6 bases of the junction left unmatched. The germline CDR1 and CDR2 sequences are MNHEY and SVGEGT. This CDR3 region has 13 residues. CDR3 coding DNA: TGTGCCAGCAGTTACTCGACGAGACAGGGGGTGTTCTTC. As protein: CASSYSTRQGVFF.

In its sample, this clonotype was seen a few times. This chain links TRBV25-1 with TRBJ1-2; D might be TRBD1 (5 bases). CDR1 is MGHDK and CDR2 is SYGVNS in the germline V gene. The CDR3 is made up of 15 amino acids. Trimming stripped 0 bases from V and 2 bases from J, with 10 bases between. CDR3 sequence: CASSEYRSGNYGYTF. Written as DNA, the CDR3 is TGTGCCAGCAGTGAATATCGGTCAGGGAACTATGGCTACACCTTC.

This clonotype came up many times. The chain couples TRBV5-6 to TRBJ1-3; no definite D call. CDR3 length: 13 residues. Per the germline V gene, CDR1 is SGHDT and CDR2 is YYEEEE. The V gene lost 5 bases and the J gene lost 8 bases, with 14 bases spanning the gap. CDR3 bases: TGTGCCAGCAGTGAAAATCCCTGGGACACCATATATTTT. Its translation: CASSENPWDTIYF. The full variable domain, rest sourced from reference TRBV5-6 and TRBJ1-3, is DAGVTQSPTHLIKTRGQQVTLRCSPKSGHDTVSWYQQALGQGPQFIFQYYEEEERQRGNFPDRFSGHQFPNYSSELNVNALLLGDSALYLCASSENPWDTIYFGEGSWLTVV.

The chain has TRBV6-5 and TRBJ1-2; 11 bases fit TRBD1. The V gene's germline CDR1 is MNHEY and CDR2 SVGAGI. The CDR3 is 15 residues long. V was clipped by 3 bases and J by 8 bases; unmatched bases: 8. The CDR3 DNA is TGTGCCAGCAGTTATATCGGACAGGGGGCACAGGGCTACACCTTC. Its translation: CASSYIGQGAQGYTF.

This clonotype was counted a few times. The rearrangement joins TRBV20-1 to TRBJ1-1; a possible D gene is TRBD1 (5 bases). Per the germline V gene, CDR1 is DFQATT and CDR2 is SNEGSKA (reference sequence). The CDR3 consists of 14 residues. V was shortened by 6 bases and J by 3 bases, with 17 bases between the two germline ends. The CDR3 here is CSAQRQLADTEAFF. The CDR3 coding sequence is TGCAGTGCCCAAAGACAGTTGGCGGACACTGAAGCTTTCTTT.

On this clonotype: This may be a read error, as it is one base from a much larger clone. The chain has TRBV15 and TRBJ2-1; D is unclear. Germline CDR1 and CDR2: LNHNV and YYDKDF (reference sequence). This CDR3 contains 12 residues. The CDR3: CASSSLGNEQFF. The CDR3 DNA sequence: TGTGCCTCCAGCAGTCTGGGGAATGAGCAGTTCTTC.

J is TRBJ1-5 and V is TRBV27; D gene ambiguous. Trimming took 10 bases from V and 4 from J, leaving 5 bases between them. Germline V CDR1 and CDR2: MNHEY, SMNVEV (reference sequence). CDR3 length equals 10 residues. The CDR3 loop is CATHNQPQHF. The DNA for the CDR3 is TGTGCCACCCATAATCAGCCCCAGCATTTT.

There are a few counts of this clonotype. The rearrangement links TRBV11-2 to TRBJ2-5, with D perhaps matching TRBD2 (6 bases). Trimming removed 1 base from V and 5 bases from J, with 11 bases in between. Germline CDR1 and CDR2: SGHAT and FQNNGV. The CDR3 runs to 14 residues. In DNA form, the CDR3 reads TGTGCCAGCAGCTTAGGGGACTCCCGGGAGACCCAGTACTTC. This translates into CASSLGDSRETQYF.

This clonotype was seen ten or more times. V and J are TRBV27 and TRBJ2-7; 11 bases agree with TRBD2. J was trimmed by 3 bases and V by 8 bases; bases with no gene match: 12. The germline V gene encodes CDR1 MNHEY and CDR2 SMNVEV (reference sequence). The CDR3 runs 16 residues. The CDR3 region has the DNA TGTGCCAGCCATACCGCCGGGACTAGCGGAAGCTACGAGCAGTACTTC. Amino acid sequence: CASHTAGTSGSYEQYF.

The table lists this clonotype with many counts. This chain connects TRBV12-3 or TRBV12-4 to TRBJ2-7; the D gene is possibly TRBD1 (6 bases). Trimming cost V 8 bases and J 0 bases, with 17 bases left between them. This CDR3 has 15 residues. The CDR3, as DNA: TGTGCCAGCGGGGATCCCCGGGACACCTCCTACGAGCAGTACTTC. This codes for CASGDPRDTSYEQYF.

The sample holds many counts of this clonotype. V usage is TRBV12-3 or TRBV12-4 and J usage is TRBJ1-4; 7 nucleotides line up with TRBD1. The CDR3 contains 16 residues. V was clipped by 5 bases and J by 0 bases; unmatched bases: 6. The CDR3 nucleotides read TGTGCCAGCAGTCCGCGGGACAGCCCAACTAATGAAAAACTGTTTTTT. Translation: CASSPRDSPTNEKLFF.

J is TRBJ2-3 and V is TRBV7-8; 7 nucleotides align to TRBD2. This CDR3 comprises 17 residues. V was clipped by 6 bases and J by 0 bases; unmatched bases: 12. The germline gives CDR1 SGHVS, CDR2 FQNEAQ. The CDR3 DNA reads TGTGCCAGCAGGTTTGGTAGCGGGTTCCCTAGCACAGATACGCAGTATTTT. Encoded protein: CASRFGSGFPSTDTQYF. The full variable domain, completed using reference TRBV7-8 and TRBJ2-3, is GAGVSQSPRYKVAKRGQDVALRCDPISGHVSLFWYQQALGQGPEFLTYFQNEAQLDKSGLPSDRFFAERPEGSVSTLKIQRTQQEDSAVYLCASRFGSGFPSTDTQYFGPGTRLTVL.